The T cell receptor (beta chain) under discussion was sequenced for a study of early T cells in non-severe SARS-CoV-2 infection. The study's findings and limits: Anti-spike CD8 specificities were favored by VDJdb matching, whose results missed private and CD4 specificities.

The CDR3 spans 14 residues. Per the germline V gene, CDR1 is MNHEY and CDR2 is SMNVEV (reference sequence). One entry per CDR3 protein, called by TCRdb with MiXCR from the 5' RACE reads. The table records under 60,000 distinct CDR3 sequences, around a tenth of them present only once. The sample holds many counts of this clonotype. Antigen specificity is unknown. Its ends do not fully match the called genes, so a read error is possible. This clonotype was obtained from an adult who was a healthcare worker with PCR-confirmed SARS-CoV-2 infection or an uninfected control (not recorded which). This specimen consisted of whole blood, obtained at baseline. The chain combines TRBV27 with TRBJ1-1; no clear D. The DNA of the CDR3 is TGTGCCAGCAGACACAACGGGGTGAACACTGAAGCCTTCTTT. As protein: CASRHNGVNTEAFF.